These 22 T cell receptor beta chains were all obtained from the same sample, sequenced in a study of blood T cell repertoires in COVID-19. The assay was immunoSEQ multiplex PCR, and TCRdb's table has in-frame clones only and misses some. This table has about 220,000 clones, less than 90% appearing once. The material sequenced was peripheral blood. All receptors come from a man aged 40-49 years with acute or convalescent COVID-19.

V and J are TRBV28 and TRBJ1-5; D perhaps matches TRBD1 (6 bases). Germline V gene lookup returns CDR1 MDHEN and CDR2 SYDVKM. This CDR3 has 17 residues. The ends were cut back, 3 bases at V and 1 base at J, with 16 bases in the middle. CDR3 nucleotides: TGTGCCAGCAGTTTCCGGGACACTAATAGGAGCAATCAGCCCCAGCATTTT. Its protein product is CASSFRDTNRSNQPQHF.

This clone was detected once. The rearrangement links TRBV28 to TRBJ1-3, with D tentatively TRBD1 (6 bases). CDR1 is MDHEN and CDR2 is SYDVKM in the germline V gene. V was pared by 2 bases and J by 4 bases, with 9 bases between. CDR3 length equals 14 residues. The CDR3 DNA reads as TGTGCCAGCAGTTTAGGGGGGGCCGGAAACACCATATATTTT. It yields the protein CASSLGGAGNTIYF. Full variable domain (rest looked up from reference TRBV28 and TRBJ1-3): DVKVTQSSRYLVKRTGEKVFLECVQDMDHENMFWYRQDPGLGLRLIYFSYDVKMKEKGDIPEGYSVSREKKERFSLILESASTNQTSMYLCASSLGGAGNTIYFGEGSWLTVV.

The V call is TRBV9, the J call TRBJ2-3; 8 bases align to TRBD2. V dropped 3 bases and J dropped 5; count of bases not matched to a gene: 14. The CDR3 is made up of 17 amino acids. Germline V gene lookup returns CDR1 SGDLS and CDR2 YYNGEE. CDR3 amino acids: CASSAWGTGLGGDTQYF. CDR3 DNA sequence: TGTGCCAGCAGCGCCTGGGGGACGGGACTAGGCGGAGATACGCAGTATTTT.

This clone was detected only once. The chain recombines TRBV5-4 with TRBJ2-1, with TRBD2 matching over 13 bases. Germline CDR1 SGHNT, CDR2 YYREEE (reference sequence). V gave up 1 base and J gave up 7 bases; unmatched junction bases: 2. The CDR3 consists of 15 residues. In nucleotides, the CDR3 is TGTGCCAGCAGCTTGTGGACTAGCGGGAGTAATGAGCAGTTCTTC. Amino acids: CASSLWTSGSNEQFF.

The chain recombines TRBV11-3 with TRBJ2-1, with D possibly being TRBD1 (6 bases). Trimming left V 6 bases short and J 7 bases short, with 19 bases between. The V gene's germline CDR1 is SGHNT and CDR2 YENEEA. This CDR3 region has 15 residues. CDR3 loop: CASSYRAPGPNEQFF. Written as DNA, the CDR3 is TGTGCCAGCAGTTACAGGGCTCCGGGACCTAATGAGCAGTTCTTC.

V is TRBV9 and J is TRBJ2-2; 10 nucleotides line up with TRBD2. The CDR3 is 16 amino acids. CDR1 and CDR2 from the germline V gene are SGDLS and YYNGEE. Unmatched junction bases numbered 5, after V lost 0 bases and J lost 6 bases. The CDR3 DNA reads as TGTGCCAGCAGCGTAGTAGGAGCGGGAGGGTCCGGGGAGCTGTTTTTT. As protein: CASSVVGAGGSGELFF.

The V and J genes are TRBV5-1 and TRBJ2-3, with D maybe TRBD1 (5 bases). V was clipped by 0 bases and J by 0 bases, with 11 bases between them. CDR3 length equals 16 residues. CDR1 is SGHRS, CDR2 YFSETQ, per germline. The CDR3 coding sequence is TGCGCCAGCAGCTTGGAGGTATCAGGGAGCACAGATACGCAGTATTTT. Encoded protein: CASSLEVSGSTDTQYF.

This clone has a handful of counts. V and J are TRBV5-1 and TRBJ2-7; tentative D call: TRBD1 (6 bases). The V end was cut by 1 base, the J end by 2 bases, with 16 bases between. The CDR3 totals 16 residues. Germline CDR1 SGHRS, CDR2 YFSETQ. Here the CDR3 reads CASSLFSTGSAYEQYF. The CDR3 bases are TGCGCCAGCAGCTTGTTCTCAACAGGGAGTGCCTACGAGCAGTACTTC. The whole variable domain, remainder taken from reference TRBV5-1 and TRBJ2-7, is KAGVTQTPRYLIKTRGQQVTLSCSPISGHRSVSWYQQTPGQGLQFLFEYFSETQRNKGNFPGRFSGRQFSNSRSEMNVSTLELGDSALYLCASSLFSTGSAYEQYFGPGTRLTVT.

This sequence joins TRBV27 and TRBJ2-7; D unresolved. V lost 1 base to trimming and J lost 2 bases, with 9 bases between them. This CDR3 contains 14 residues. The germline V gene has CDR1 MNHEY and CDR2 SMNVEV (reference sequence). In DNA form, the CDR3 reads TGTGCCAGCAGTTTATTATCAGGAACCTACGAGCAGTACTTC. It encodes CASSLLSGTYEQYF.

The chain carries TRBV7-8 and TRBJ2-3, with D possibly TRBD2 on 6 matching bases. Trimming shortened V by 1 base and J by 5 bases, and 19 bases separated the two germline ends. The CDR3 sequence is 17 residues long. Germline lookup yields CDR1 SGHVS and CDR2 FQNEAQ. The CDR3 protein is CASSLGLTSAAEDTQYF. In nucleotides, the CDR3 is TGTGCCAGCAGCTTAGGCCTGACTAGTGCGGCGGAAGATACGCAGTATTTT.

This chain uses TRBV28 with TRBJ1-2; weak D call: TRBD1 (5 bases). Germline CDR1 is MDHEN and CDR2 is SYDVKM. The ends were cut back, 2 bases at V and 5 bases at J, with 9 bases in the middle. The CDR3 is 13 residues long. Here the CDR3 DNA reads TGTGCCAGCAGTTTAGGCCGGGGGTATGGCTACACCTTC. It is translated as CASSLGRGYGYTF.

This clone occurred a few times. The chain uses TRBV19 and TRBJ2-6, with a weak D call TRBD1 (5 bases). Trimming cost V 10 bases and J 1 base, with 14 bases left between them. CDR1 LNHDA and CDR2 SQIVND come from the germline V gene (reference sequence). The CDR3 totals 15 residues. CDR3 bases: TGTGCCACCCTCCCAGGGCAGTCTGGGGCCAACGTCCTGACTTTC. Translation: CATLPGQSGANVLTF. The variable domain in full, with the rest retrieved from reference TRBV19 and TRBJ2-6, is DGGITQSPKYLFRKEGQNVTLSCEQNLNHDAMYWYRQDPGQGLRLIYYSQIVNDFQKGDIAEGYSVSREKKESFPLTVTSAQKNPTAFYLCATLPGQSGANVLTFGAGSRLTVL.

The chain links TRBV7-9 to TRBJ1-6; 8 nucleotides match TRBD1. The CDR3 length is 17 residues. The germline gives CDR1 SEHNR, CDR2 FQNEAQ (reference sequence). V trimming: 4 bases; J trimming: 2 bases; junction bases outside the gene matches: 7. CDR3 sequence reads: CASSSIRDRPYNSPLHF. The CDR3 nucleotides are TGTGCCAGCAGCTCGATTCGGGACAGGCCCTATAATTCACCCCTCCACTTT.

The V and J genes are TRBV29-1 and TRBJ2-1; 11 nucleotides agree with TRBD1. Germline V CDR1 and CDR2: SQVTM, ANQGSEA. This CDR3 spans 15 amino acids. Losses at the gene ends were 3 bases for V and 4 bases for J; bases not matched to a gene: 5. CDR3 in amino acids: CSVDPRDRGYNEQFF. CDR3 bases: TGCAGCGTTGACCCTCGGGACAGGGGGTACAATGAGCAGTTCTTC.

The chain links TRBV15 to TRBJ2-1; tentative D call: TRBD1 (6 bases). Germline V gene sequence: CDR1 LNHNV, CDR2 YYDKDF (reference sequence). CDR3 length equals 15 residues. V lost 7 bases, J lost 2 bases, and 15 bases lay in between. CDR3 coding DNA: TGTGCCACCAACAACAGGGAAAGCCCCTACAATGAGCAGTTCTTC. Amino acid sequence: CATNNRESPYNEQFF.

The chain joins TRBV19 to TRBJ2-7; TRBD1 agrees at 8 bases. Germline assignment: CDR1 LNHDA and CDR2 SQIVND (reference sequence). V dropped 5 bases and J dropped 3; count of bases not matched to a gene: 12. This CDR3 region has 16 residues. This CDR3 is CASSPGQGLGYYEQYF. The CDR3 coding sequence is TGTGCCAGTAGTCCCGGACAGGGCCTAGGCTACTACGAGCAGTACTTC.

V gene TRBV7-2 combines with J gene TRBJ2-7; 12 bases agree with TRBD2. With V trimmed by 5 bases and J by 3 bases, 5 bases remained unmatched. The CDR3 spans 15 residues. Germline assignment: CDR1 SGHTA and CDR2 FQGNSA. The CDR3 is CASSKSSGRVYEQYF. The CDR3 nucleotides read TGTGCCAGCAGCAAATCTAGCGGGAGGGTCTACGAGCAGTACTTC.

The chain combines TRBV27 with TRBJ1-1; D is ambiguous. The V gene's germline CDR1 is MNHEY and CDR2 SMNVEV (reference sequence). V was pared by 5 bases and J by 3 bases, with 10 bases between. CDR3 length: 13 residues. The CDR3 coding sequence is TGTGCCAGCAGTCTCTACTCCGACACTGAAGCTTTCTTT. As protein: CASSLYSDTEAFF.

This chain links TRBV5-1 with TRBJ1-3; the D is unclear. The V gene's germline CDR1 is SGHRS and CDR2 YFSETQ. V dropped 5 bases and J dropped 1 base, with 10 bases sitting between them. The CDR3 is 14 residues long. The CDR3 loop is CASSRTTSGNTIYF. The CDR3 nucleotides are TGCGCCAGCAGTCGTACCACTTCTGGAAACACCATATATTTT.

The chain has TRBV5-1 and TRBJ2-7; the match to TRBD1 covers 10 bases. Losses at the gene ends were 1 base for V and 6 bases for J; bases not matched to a gene: 4. The CDR3 contains 14 residues. Looked up from germline, CDR1 is SGHRS and CDR2 is YFSETQ. CDR3: CASSLQGTGVEQYF. The CDR3 DNA sequence: TGCGCCAGCAGCTTGCAGGGGACAGGGGTCGAGCAGTACTTC.

This clone appeared a single time. The rearrangement uses TRBV11-3 and TRBJ2-5; 7 bases align to TRBD1. The germline V gene has CDR1 SGHNT and CDR2 YENEEA. V lost 3 bases to trimming and J lost 4 bases; unmatched junction nucleotides: 8. This CDR3 spans 15 amino acids. CDR3 region: CASSFRDSLGETQYF. The CDR3, as DNA: TGTGCCAGCAGCTTCCGGGACAGTTTAGGAGAGACCCAGTACTTC.

This chain joins TRBV19 and TRBJ1-6; no reliable D call. The V gene's germline CDR1 is LNHDA and CDR2 SQIVND (reference sequence). The ends were cut back, 8 bases at V and 8 bases at J, with 13 bases in the middle. CDR3 length: 13 amino acids. In DNA form, the CDR3 reads TGTGCCAGTCGGGAGCTTATGGATTCACCCCTCCACTTT. Residues: CASRELMDSPLHF. Filled out from reference TRBV19 and TRBJ1-6, the complete variable domain reads DGGITQSPKYLFRKEGQNVTLSCEQNLNHDAMYWYRQDPGQGLRLIYYSQIVNDFQKGDIAEGYSVSREKKESFPLTVTSAQKNPTAFYLCASRELMDSPLHFGNGTRLTVT.